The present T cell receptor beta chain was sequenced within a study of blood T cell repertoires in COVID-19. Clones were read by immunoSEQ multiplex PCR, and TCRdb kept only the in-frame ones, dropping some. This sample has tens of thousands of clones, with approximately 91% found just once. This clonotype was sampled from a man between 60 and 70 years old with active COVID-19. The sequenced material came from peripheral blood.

CDR3 nucleotides: TGCGCCAGCAGCTTGGAGGGGGAGACCCAGTACTTC. It yields the protein CASSLEGETQYF. The V and J genes are TRBV5-1 and TRBJ2-5, with a tentative D call TRBD1 (5 bases). The CDR3 totals 12 residues. The V end lost 0 bases, the J end lost 5 bases, and 5 bases lay between the germline ends. CDR1 is SGHRS, CDR2 YFSETQ, per germline.